The entry below describes one TCR beta chain. As yet, its antigen is unknown. The data were taken from a study of identical twins. J lost 6 bases, V lost 7 bases, and 8 bases had no gene match. This CDR3 has 14 residues. Germline CDR1 and CDR2: SEHNR and FQNEAQ (reference sequence). MiXCR, run by TCRdb on the 5' RACE reads, gives a single entry per CDR3 protein. The repertoire holds over 600,000 distinct CDR3 sequences, with 21% as singletons. Study-wide results and caveats: Within cord blood, abundant beta clonotypes carried fewer insertions, but memory repertoires showed no such trend.

This sample was also put to use in a study of T cells expressing NK-cell markers. That investigation notes: Clones of NKG2C+ T cells that had expanded were of unclear HCMV specificity.

This clonotype originated in a woman aged 18-35 years in good health. This chain connects TRBV7-9 to TRBJ2-2; the match to TRBD2 covers 7 bases. The source material was PBMCs. For the CDR3, the DNA is TGTGCCAGCACTCAGAACAGCGGGGCCGGGGAGCTGTTTTTT. Protein sequence: CASTQNSGAGELFF.